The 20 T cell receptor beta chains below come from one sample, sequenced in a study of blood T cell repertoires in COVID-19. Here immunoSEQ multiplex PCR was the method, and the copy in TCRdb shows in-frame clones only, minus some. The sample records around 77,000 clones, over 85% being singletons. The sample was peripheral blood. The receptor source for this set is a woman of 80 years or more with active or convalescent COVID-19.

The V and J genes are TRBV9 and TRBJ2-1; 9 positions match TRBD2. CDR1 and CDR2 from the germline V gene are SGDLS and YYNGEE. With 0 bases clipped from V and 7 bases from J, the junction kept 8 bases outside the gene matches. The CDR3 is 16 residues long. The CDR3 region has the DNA TGTGCCAGCAGCGTAGAATGGGCGGGGGGGCGGAATGAGCAGTTCTTC. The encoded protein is CASSVEWAGGRNEQFF.

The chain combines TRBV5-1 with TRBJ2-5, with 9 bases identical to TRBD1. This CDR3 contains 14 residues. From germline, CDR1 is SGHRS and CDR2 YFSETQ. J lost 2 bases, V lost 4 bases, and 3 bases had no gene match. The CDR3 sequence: CASSGDRVQETQYF. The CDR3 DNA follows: TGCGCCAGCAGCGGGGACAGGGTTCAAGAGACCCAGTACTTC.

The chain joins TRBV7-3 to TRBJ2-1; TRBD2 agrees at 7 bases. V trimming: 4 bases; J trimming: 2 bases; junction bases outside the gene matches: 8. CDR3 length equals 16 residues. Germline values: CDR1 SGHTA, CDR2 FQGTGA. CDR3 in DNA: TGTGCCAGCAGCTCCGGGGGGAGGGGCACCTACAATGAGCAGTTCTTC. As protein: CASSSGGRGTYNEQFF.

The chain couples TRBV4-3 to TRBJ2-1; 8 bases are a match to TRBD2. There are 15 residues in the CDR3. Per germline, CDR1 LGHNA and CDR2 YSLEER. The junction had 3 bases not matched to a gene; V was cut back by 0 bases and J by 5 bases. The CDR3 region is CASSQEPGGNNEQFF. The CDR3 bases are TGCGCCAGCAGCCAAGAACCGGGGGGGAACAATGAGCAGTTCTTC.

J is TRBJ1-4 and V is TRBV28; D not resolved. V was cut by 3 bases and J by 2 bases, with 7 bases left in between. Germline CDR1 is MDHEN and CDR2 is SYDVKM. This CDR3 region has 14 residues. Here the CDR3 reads CASSLRETNEKLFF. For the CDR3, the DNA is TGTGCCAGCAGTTTGAGGGAGACTAATGAAAAACTGTTTTTT.

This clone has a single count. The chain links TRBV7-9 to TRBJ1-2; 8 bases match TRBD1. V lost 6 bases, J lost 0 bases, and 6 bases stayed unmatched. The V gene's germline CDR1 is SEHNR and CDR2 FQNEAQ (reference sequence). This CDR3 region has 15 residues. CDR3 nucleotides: TGTGCCAGCAGTTACGGGACAGGCCCTAACTATGGCTACACCTTC. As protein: CASSYGTGPNYGYTF.

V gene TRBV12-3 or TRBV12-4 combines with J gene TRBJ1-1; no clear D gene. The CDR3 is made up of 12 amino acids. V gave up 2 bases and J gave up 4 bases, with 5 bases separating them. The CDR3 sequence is CASSLIGTEAFF. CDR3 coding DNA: TGTGCCAGCAGTTTAATCGGCACTGAAGCTTTCTTT.

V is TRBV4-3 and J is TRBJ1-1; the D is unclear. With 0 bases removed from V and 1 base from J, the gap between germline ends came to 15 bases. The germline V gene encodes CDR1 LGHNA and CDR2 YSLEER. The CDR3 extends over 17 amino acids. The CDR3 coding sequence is TGCGCCAGCAGCCAAGATCCTCAGAGGGCTGGGAACACTGAAGCTTTCTTT. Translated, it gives CASSQDPQRAGNTEAFF.

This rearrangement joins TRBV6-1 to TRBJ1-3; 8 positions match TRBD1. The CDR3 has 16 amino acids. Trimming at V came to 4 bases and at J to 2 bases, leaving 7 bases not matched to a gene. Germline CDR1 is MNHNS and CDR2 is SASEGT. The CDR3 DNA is TGTGCCAGCAGTGGGATTCAGGGGGCTGCTGGAAACACCATATATTTT. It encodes CASSGIQGAAGNTIYF.

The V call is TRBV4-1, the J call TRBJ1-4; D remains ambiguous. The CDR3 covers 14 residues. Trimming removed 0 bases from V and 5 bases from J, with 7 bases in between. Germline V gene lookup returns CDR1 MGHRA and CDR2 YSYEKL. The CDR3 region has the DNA TGCGCCAGCAGCCAAGAACGCGTGAATGAAAAACTGTTTTTT. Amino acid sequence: CASSQERVNEKLFF.

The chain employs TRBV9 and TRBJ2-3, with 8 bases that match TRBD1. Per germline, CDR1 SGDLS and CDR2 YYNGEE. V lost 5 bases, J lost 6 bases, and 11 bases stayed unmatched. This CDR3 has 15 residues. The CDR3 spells CASSDDRGSTDTQYF. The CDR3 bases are TGTGCCAGCAGTGATGACAGGGGATCGACCGATACGCAGTATTTT.

CDR3 region: CASSQASGQPQHF. The CDR3 nucleotides are TGTGCCAGCAGCCAGGCCTCAGGGCAGCCCCAGCATTTT. The gene calls are TRBV7-8 and TRBJ1-5; D might be TRBD1 (5 bases). Germline lookup yields CDR1 SGHVS and CDR2 FQNEAQ. CDR3 length: 13 amino acids. The ends were cut back, 5 bases at V and 7 bases at J, with 12 bases in the middle.

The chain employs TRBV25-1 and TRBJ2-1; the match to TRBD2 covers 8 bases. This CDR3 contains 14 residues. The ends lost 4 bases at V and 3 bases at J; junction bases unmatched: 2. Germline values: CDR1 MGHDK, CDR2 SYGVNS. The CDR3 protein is CASSVAGSYNEQFF. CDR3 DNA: TGTGCCAGCAGTGTAGCGGGGAGCTACAATGAGCAGTTCTTC.

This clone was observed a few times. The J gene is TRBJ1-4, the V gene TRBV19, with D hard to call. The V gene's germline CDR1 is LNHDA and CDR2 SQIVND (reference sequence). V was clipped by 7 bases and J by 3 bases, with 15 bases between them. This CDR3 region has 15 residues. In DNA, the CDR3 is TGTGCCAGTACCCCCACAGAGGGTGCTAATGAAAAACTGTTTTTT. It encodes CASTPTEGANEKLFF.

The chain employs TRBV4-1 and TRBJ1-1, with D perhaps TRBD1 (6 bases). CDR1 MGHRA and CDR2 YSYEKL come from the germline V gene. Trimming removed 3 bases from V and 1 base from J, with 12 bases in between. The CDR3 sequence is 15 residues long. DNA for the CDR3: TGCGCCAGCAGCCAGAGGGAACAGGGGAACACTGAAGCTTTCTTT. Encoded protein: CASSQREQGNTEAFF.

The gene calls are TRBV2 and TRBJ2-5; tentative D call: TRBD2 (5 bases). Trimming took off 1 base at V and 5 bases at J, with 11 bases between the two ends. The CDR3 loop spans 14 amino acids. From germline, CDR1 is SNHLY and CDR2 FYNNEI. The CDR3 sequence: CASSEVLGGETQYF. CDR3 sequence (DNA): TGTGCCAGCAGTGAAGTCCTGGGCGGGGAGACCCAGTACTTC. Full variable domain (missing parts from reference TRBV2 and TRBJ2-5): EPEVTQTPSHQVTQMGQEVILRCVPISNHLYFYWYRQILGQKVEFLVSFYNNEISEKSEIFDDQFSVERPDGSNFTLKIRSTKLEDSAMYFCASSEVLGGETQYFGPGTRLLVL.

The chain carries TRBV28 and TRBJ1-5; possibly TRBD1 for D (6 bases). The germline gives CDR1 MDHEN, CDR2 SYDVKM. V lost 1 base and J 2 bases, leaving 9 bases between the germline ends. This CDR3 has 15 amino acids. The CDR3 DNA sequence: TGTGCCAGCAGTTTATACAGGGCGGGCAATCAGCCCCAGCATTTT. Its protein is CASSLYRAGNQPQHF.

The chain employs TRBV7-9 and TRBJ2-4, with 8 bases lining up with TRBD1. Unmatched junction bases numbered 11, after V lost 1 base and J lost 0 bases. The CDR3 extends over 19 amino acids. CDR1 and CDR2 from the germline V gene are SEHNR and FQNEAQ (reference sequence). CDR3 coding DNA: TGTGCCAGCAGCTTAGGCGGGGCAGGGGGCCCTTTAGCCAAAAACATTCAGTACTTC. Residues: CASSLGGAGGPLAKNIQYF.

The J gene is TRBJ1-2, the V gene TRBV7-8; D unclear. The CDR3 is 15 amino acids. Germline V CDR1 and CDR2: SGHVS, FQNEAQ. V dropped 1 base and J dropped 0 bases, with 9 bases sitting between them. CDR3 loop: CASSLVTEANYGYTF. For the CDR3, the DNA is TGTGCCAGCAGCTTAGTCACAGAAGCTAACTATGGCTACACCTTC.

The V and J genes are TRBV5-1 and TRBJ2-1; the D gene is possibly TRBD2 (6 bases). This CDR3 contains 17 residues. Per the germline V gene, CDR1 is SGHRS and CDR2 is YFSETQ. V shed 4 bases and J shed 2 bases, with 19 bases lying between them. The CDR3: CASSAYTSPYPYNEQFF. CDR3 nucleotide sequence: TGCGCCAGCAGCGCCTACACTAGCCCCTACCCCTACAATGAGCAGTTCTTC.